The TCR beta chain under discussion was sequenced for a study of blood T cell repertoires in COVID-19. Clones were read by immunoSEQ multiplex PCR, and TCRdb kept only the in-frame ones, dropping some. This sample carries approximately 150,000 clones, about 83% of them seen once, and the ten largest clones take 8.9%. In this sample, this clone turned up once. The ends were cut back, 4 bases at V and 0 bases at J, with 11 bases in the middle. Looked up from germline, CDR1 is SGDLS and CDR2 is YYNGEE. The CDR3 is made up of 15 amino acids. Material: peripheral blood. This chain connects TRBV9 to TRBJ2-1; D perhaps matches TRBD2 (5 bases). The clonotype originates from a man aged 30 to 39 with COVID-19, enrolled during active disease. CDR3 region: CASSRAGSSYNEQFF. The CDR3 bases are TGTGCCAGCAGCAGGGCGGGCAGCTCCTACAATGAGCAGTTCTTC.